This T cell receptor (beta chain) was identified in a study of blood T cell repertoires in COVID-19. Study information: Some COVID-19 samples were acute and others convalescent; all came from the United States, Italy and Spain. T cells, B-cell-depleted T cells, or PBMCs supplied cDNA or gDNA.

The germline V gene has CDR1 SGHDN and CDR2 FVKESK. This CDR3 region has 14 residues. With 1 base removed from V and 0 bases from J, the gap between germline ends came to 4 bases. Original processing notes: Amplification of reference gene primers was used by the study to estimate nucleated cell counts. Assay: immunoSEQ multiplex PCR; the TCRdb copy retains only in-frame clones and omits some. The D gene and trimming were derived from the DNA, and the V and J assignments and clone size from that table. Among about 140,000 clones, 80% to 90% were seen once, and the ten largest hold about 10%. The chain is built from TRBV14 and TRBJ2-4, with no clear D. The sample consisted of peripheral blood. The receptor was isolated from a man aged 55 to 69 with active or convalescent COVID-19. CDR3 DNA sequence: TGTGCCAGCAGCCAAGGGAGAGCCAAAAACATTCAGTACTTC. This translates into CASSQGRAKNIQYF.